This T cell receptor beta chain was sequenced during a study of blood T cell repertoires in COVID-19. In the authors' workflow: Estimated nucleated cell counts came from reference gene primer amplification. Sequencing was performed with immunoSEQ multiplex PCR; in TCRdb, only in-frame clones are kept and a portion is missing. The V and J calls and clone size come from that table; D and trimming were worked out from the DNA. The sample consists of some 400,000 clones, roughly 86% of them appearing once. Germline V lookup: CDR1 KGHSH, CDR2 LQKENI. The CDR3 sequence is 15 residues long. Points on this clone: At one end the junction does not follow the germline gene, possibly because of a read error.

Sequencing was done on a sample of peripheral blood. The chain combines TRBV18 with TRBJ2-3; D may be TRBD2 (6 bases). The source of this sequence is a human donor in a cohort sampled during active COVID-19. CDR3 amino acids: CASAPTGVRTDTQYF. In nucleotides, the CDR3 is TGTGCCAGCGCACCCACGGGGGTGCGCACAGATACGCAGTATTTT.